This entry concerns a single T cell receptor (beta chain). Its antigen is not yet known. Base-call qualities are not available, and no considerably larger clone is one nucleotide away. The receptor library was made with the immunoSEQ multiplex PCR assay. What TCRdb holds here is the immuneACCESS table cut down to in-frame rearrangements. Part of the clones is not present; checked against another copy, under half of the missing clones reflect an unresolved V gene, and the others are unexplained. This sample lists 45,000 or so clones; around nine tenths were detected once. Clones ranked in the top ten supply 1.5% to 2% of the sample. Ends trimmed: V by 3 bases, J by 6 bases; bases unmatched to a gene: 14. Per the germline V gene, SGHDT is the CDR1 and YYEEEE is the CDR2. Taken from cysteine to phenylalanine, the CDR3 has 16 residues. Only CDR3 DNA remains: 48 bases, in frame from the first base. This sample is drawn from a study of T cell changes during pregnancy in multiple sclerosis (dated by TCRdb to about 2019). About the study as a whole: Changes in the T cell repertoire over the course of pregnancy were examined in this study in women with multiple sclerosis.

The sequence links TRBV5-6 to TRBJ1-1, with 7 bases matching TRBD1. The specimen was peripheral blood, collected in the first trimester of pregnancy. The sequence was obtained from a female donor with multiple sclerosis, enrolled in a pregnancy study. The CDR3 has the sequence CASSSSLQGVVAEAFF. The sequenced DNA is TGTGCCAGCAGCTCCTCGCTTCAGGGGGTTGTCGCTGAAGCTTTCTTT.